These T cell receptor beta chains were read from a single sample in a study of neoadjuvant anti-PD-1 for oral cavity cancer. Clones were sequenced by immunoSEQ multiplex PCR, and TCRdb holds only the in-frame ones, with some missing. The sample shows more than 7,000 clones, about 60% of them seen only once. The specimen was tumor tissue, collected before nivolumab (anti-PD-1) treatment. All receptors come from a person aged 35-80 years with oral cavity squamous cell carcinoma. The CDR3 runs from the conserved cysteine through the conserved F or W. The order of the fields is J gene, V gene, CDR3 protein.

J: TRBJ2-2
V: TRBV11-1
CDR3: CASSLESPGELFF

J: TRBJ2-3
V: TRBV6-1
CDR3: CASSEARGGLAGPRWLDTQYF

J: TRBJ1-1
V: TRBV6-6
CDR3: CASREPGTEAFF

J: TRBJ1-5
V: TRBV27
CDR3: CASSFTRFDRGGNQPQHF

J: TRBJ2-1
V: TRBV4-1
CDR3: CASSSSDRYNEQFF

J: TRBJ2-4
V: TRBV19
CDR3: CASCSPGGANIQYF

J: TRBJ1-3
V: TRBV6-5
CDR3: CASSYGAINSGNTIYF

J: TRBJ1-5
V: TRBV6-5
CDR3: CASSGQGINQPQHF

J: TRBJ1-2
V: TRBV20-1
CDR3: CSASDDYGYTF

J: TRBJ1-5
V: TRBV10-2
CDR3: CASSGRVLNQPQHF

J: TRBJ2-1
V: TRBV28
CDR3: CASSLQGAGGYEQFF

J: TRBJ1-1
V: TRBV6-1
CDR3: CASSEARGRLNTEAFF

J: TRBJ1-3
V: TRBV21-1
CDR3: CASSMGALYF

J: TRBJ1-2
V: TRBV7-9
CDR3: CASSLASGWGYTF

J: TRBJ1-4
V: TRBV30
CDR3: CAWSVARMGATNEKLFF

J: TRBJ2-6
V: TRBV7-8
CDR3: CASSLDQGVRANVLTF

J: TRBJ2-2
V: TRBV6-6
CDR3: CASSYSTGELFF

J: TRBJ2-6
V: TRBV5-1
CDR3: CASSLGGTGANVLTF

J: TRBJ2-1
V: TRBV30
CDR3: CAGGWGNEQFF

J: TRBJ2-7
V: TRBV7-9
CDR3: CASSFPRTSGGSSYEQYF

J: TRBJ2-1
V: TRBV6-1
CDR3: CASTRGGSNDEQFF

J: TRBJ2-1
V: TRBV5-1
CDR3: CASRRDRAKGEQFF

J: TRBJ2-1
V: TRBV28
CDR3: CASSLVSVSSYNEQFF

J: TRBJ1-1
V: TRBV14
CDR3: CASSPFATEAFF

J: TRBJ2-7
V: TRBV5-5
CDR3: CASSSDIFSYEQYF

J: TRBJ1-5
V: TRBV28
CDR3: CASSPGGPSNQPQHF

J: TRBJ2-4
V: TRBV15
CDR3: CATSRGGEGNIQYF

J: TRBJ1-1
V: TRBV7-9
CDR3: CASSYSGSEAFF

J: TRBJ1-3
V: TRBV27
CDR3: CASSLSYTGHTAGNTIYF

J: TRBJ2-1
V: TRBV6-1
CDR3: CASSEFLAGALNEQFF

J: TRBJ1-6
V: TRBV28
CDR3: CASSLGGGRDNSPLHF

J: TRBJ2-3
V: TRBV7-6
CDR3: CASSSLLAGGQDTQYF

J: TRBJ1-6
V: TRBV2
CDR3: CASMGGVPPLHF

J: TRBJ1-4
V: TRBV27
CDR3: CASRGTAAATNEKLFF

J: TRBJ2-7
V: TRBV2
CDR3: CASRDSGRAPYEQYF

J: TRBJ2-2
V: TRBV7-2
CDR3: CASSLRSALGPNTGELFF

J: TRBJ2-3
V: TRBV11-3
CDR3: CASSDGGASNTQYF

J: TRBJ1-2
V: TRBV6-5
CDR3: CASTLLEGYTF

J: TRBJ2-1
V: TRBV11-3
CDR3: CASSLASGEYNEQFF

J: TRBJ2-7
V: TRBV27
CDR3: CASSFSRIPYEQYF

J: TRBJ1-6
V: TRBV6-6
CDR3: CASSYSDSSYNSPLHF

J: TRBJ2-3
V: TRBV11-2
CDR3: CASSRRGGGPDTQYF

J: TRBJ1-2
V: TRBV5-1
CDR3: CASSLEVPNIDGYTF

J: TRBJ1-4
V: TRBV7-9
CDR3: CASTYSDRANEKLFF

J: TRBJ1-1
V: TRBV29-1
CDR3: CSVEAGVNTEAFF

J: TRBJ1-1
V: TRBV30
CDR3: CAGGKGPTEAFF

J: TRBJ2-5
V: TRBV5-6
CDR3: CASSLIQGETQYF